This T cell receptor (beta chain) was recorded in a study of T cell responses to AZD1222 COVID-19 vaccine (dated by TCRdb to the early 2020s). For the study in its entirety: TCR sequencing was performed for approximately 240 trial participants, of whom 200 to 210 were given two doses of AZD1222 and about 25 were given two doses of MenACWY control vaccine. Enrollment into the trials was organized by age into subgroups of 18-55, 56-69 and 70-plus years, and those subgroups contained roughly 150, 30 and 60 TCR-sequenced participants, respectively. Overall results and qualifications from the work: CD4 TCRs associated with the vaccine covered the entire spike protein, and the dominant responses were in regions 160-218 and 743-854. After two AZD1222 doses, spike-specific TCR breadth and depth were significantly higher than at day 0 and than in MenACWY recipients. Reportedly, almost half of the unique spike-specific TCRs recognized epitopes lying outside the regions that are mutated in the B.1.351 and B.1.1.7 variants. Conclusions about previously exposed vaccinees are limited because only six or seven AZD1222 recipients were SARS-CoV-2 seropositive at baseline. Because no day 14 peak-response samples were available, repertoires were characterized only after the peak T cell response. In the small 56-69-year group, the increase in depth fell short of significance, most likely because of low power. Most participants were white British and females outnumbered males, and the authors suggested that clonal diversity may have been underestimated.

As encoded in the germline V gene (reference sequence), CDR1 is LNHDA while CDR2 is SQIVND. The trim is 3 bases for V and 8 bases for J, with a gap of 13 bases between the germline ends. Spanning cysteine to phenylalanine, the CDR3 consists of 14 amino acids. Only the CDR3 DNA stays, 42 bases, in frame from base 1. The CDR3 regions of human TCRbeta chains were analyzed by immunosequencing. The authors' analysis ran thus. Repertoire TCRs were matched against a reference library of SARS-CoV-2-specific TCRs generated with the MIRA antigen-specificity platform. Breadth was defined as the fraction of unique TCRs that were SARS-CoV-2-associated, and depth was defined as the fraction of total T cells that were SARS-CoV-2-associated. Using the MIRA data, each spike-specific TCR was assigned both to the spike region to which the TCR was reactive and to a CD4 or CD8 class. Log10-transformed breadth and depth values were compared by one-way ANOVA with Sidak's multiple comparisons tests. Here the immuneACCESS table is served through TCRdb, limited to in-frame sequences with V and J called. Missing clones are a known gap in these copies; in checked studies unresolved V genes cover under half, and the rest lacks a known reason. For V, J and clone size, that table is used; D and trimming come from the DNA. Present in this sample are tens of thousands of clones, 79% of which were seen just once. Clones ranked in the top ten supply approximately 22% of the sample.

Reading the label with the study, this specimen's time point is: baseline before first vaccination. Per the publication, the treatment or condition label means: meningococcal conjugate vaccine given as trial control. Vaccinee samples were obtained from the UK trials COV001 and COV002, which included a single-blind randomized controlled phase 2/3 trial of AZD1222 (ChAdOx1 nCoV-19) in healthy adults. Trial participant PBMC samples were collected at day 0 and day 28 after the second dose for TCRbeta chain sequencing. With regard to this clone: Its antigen remains unidentified. Base qualities are not provided; no much larger clone lies one nucleotide away.

The specimen was peripheral blood, collected on day 0 of MenACWY control vaccination. This chain joins TRBV19 to TRBJ1-4; confidence is insufficient to name the D gene. The sequence was obtained from an adult in good health. CDR3 loop: CASSIPDRVEKLFF. In nucleotide form, the sequence is TGTGCCAGTAGTATTCCCGATCGGGTGGAAAAACTGTTTTTT.